These T cell receptor beta chains were read from a single sample in a study of blood T cell repertoires in COVID-19. Measured with immunoSEQ multiplex PCR; TCRdb has only the in-frame clones, and not every one. The table includes fewer than 300,000 clones, roughly 85% detected once. The material sequenced was PBMCs or T cells enriched from blood (not recorded which). Receptors were obtained from a woman between 50 and 59 years old who had recovered from COVID-19. Each CDR3 is given with its conserved first and last residue. For some rows the clone size is stated as once, few or many, or as a class when expanded; others skip it.

>NA|TRBV6-6
CASSYSTEGSSYEQYF
>NA|TRBV7-9
CASSGPGSNTGELFF
>NA|TRBV7-2
CASSLAGGTYSYEQYF
>NA|TRBV5-1
CASGTSGGHNEQFF
>NA|TRBV9
CASSTRLAGGNEQFF
>NA|TRBV6-2/TRBV6-3
CASSSDSNSPLHF
>NA|TRBV3-1/TRBV3-2
CASSRLAGATGELFF
>NA|TRBV19
CASSARSSEQETQYF
>NA|TRBV5-1
CASRVATGDNSPLHF
>NA|TRBV10-1
CASSESVAAQETQYF
>NA|TRBV6-5
CASRWGDTEAFF
>few|TRBV2
CASVQQTGGTEAFF
>NA|TRBV4-1
CASSQNTGNTEAFF
>NA|TRBV29-1
CSVEEGTGPPYEQYF
>NA|TRBV7-8
CASSLVSGQAQKGDRPQHF
>once|TRBV11-2
CASSLTSGTNEQFF
>once|TRBV5-6
CASSLLPGAYNEQFF
>NA|TRBV7-3
CASSLRGEPYNEQFF
>NA|TRBV6-2/TRBV6-3
CASSYERRGAGELFF
>NA|TRBV7-2
CASSSIGLANTEAFF
>NA|TRBV7-2
CASSSGLAHSYEQYF
>NA|TRBV7-9
CASSAPGQGFGEQFF
>NA|TRBV12-3/TRBV12-4
CASSLLGGETQYF
>NA|TRBV2
CASTHGGAYEPYF
>NA|TRBV7-2
CASSLVGTGGLSNQPQHF
>once|TRBV27
CASVAPGRPDTQYF
>NA|TRBV5-1
CASSRTNQGGNEKLFF
>NA|TRBV10-3
CAISDGTRGYEQYF
>NA|TRBV10-1
CASSLSGRSQAEQFF
>NA|TRBV7-6
CASSLADSNNSPLHF
>NA|TRBV19
CASSMRFYSYNEQFF
>once|TRBV5-4
CASSLVGDPGGGYTF
>NA|TRBV4-1
CASSQFDRYTEAFF
>NA|TRBV15
CATSRGGDVRRYNEQFF
>NA|TRBV7-2
CASSLVTSGRAYNDEQFF
>NA|TRBV18
CASSSDLGEAFF
>once|TRBV30
CAWSQGLAAQETQYF
>NA|TRBV2
CASNSENYGYTF
>once|TRBV5-1
CASSSQTGSEKLFF
>NA|TRBV24-1
CATSDGQLLDNEQFF
>NA|TRBV30
CAWSRFSGANVLTF
>once|TRBV28
CASSSGTGEHEQYF
>NA|TRBV29-1
CSVRQAPGTEAFF
>NA|TRBV5-1
CASSRTGSSGNTIYF
>once|TRBV10-3
CAISPGQGFYEQYF
>NA|TRBV5-1
CASSLTAGDYGYTF
>NA|TRBV3-1/TRBV3-2
CASSQLQGGNIQYF
>NA|TRBV5-6
CASSSDWGSGSETQYF
>NA|TRBV18
CASSQMAAGVSTEAFF
>NA|TRBV18
CASSRGLQGAEDTEAFF
>NA|TRBV18
CASSLGTSGSRIIDEQFF
>NA|TRBV12-3/TRBV12-4
CASRGGLYGYTF
>NA|TRBV2
CASRQGVFSGANVLTF
>NA|TRBV7-3
CASSSGDSNEQFF
>NA|TRBV4-1
CASSQGTGNQPQHF
>NA|TRBV11-2
CASSLLAGVEETQYF
>NA|TRBV19
CASSPSRGDQPQHF